The source of this TCR beta chain is a study of cytomegalovirus exposure and HLA in healthy donors. Study-wide results and caveats: The study designated 150 to 200 TCR beta chains cytomegalovirus-associated. A later analysis showed HLA-associated TCR beta chains outstripping equally common others in clonal expansion. Previously analyzed data showed that most TCR beta V segments were productive at a frequency of about 87% or about 30%. Sequencing depth roughly uniform across donors was assumed in presence/absence analyses.

Note on this clone: Its target is unknown.

In the PCR, 60 Vbeta and 13 Jbeta primers were used. Assay used: immunoSEQ multiplex PCR; TCRdb lists only in-frame clones, some missing. Of almost 200,000 clones in the sample, roughly 77% were seen once. The CDR3 length is 17 residues. The V and J ends lost 4 bases and 4 bases respectively, with 22 bases between them. The V gene's germline CDR1 is SGHDN and CDR2 FVKESK. The sample was PBMCs. This receptor was obtained from a male donor in good health and CMV-seropositive. This rearrangement joins TRBV14 to TRBJ2-5; weak D call: TRBD1 (6 bases). The chain's CDR3 is CASSPRDFGGLGETQYF. The CDR3, as DNA: TGTGCCAGCAGCCCCCGCGATTTTGGGGGCTTAGGAGAGACCCAGTACTTC.